The next 21 T cell receptor beta chains were all read from a single sample in a study of response to subunit inactivated influenza vaccine. Via MiXCR, TCRdb re-called the RT-PCR reads, giving one row per CDR3 protein. This sample carries under 950,000 distinct CDR3 sequences, approximately 21% of them seen once, and the ten largest clones take 9.5% to 13%. This sample comprised PBMCs from blood, obtained around 5 days after vaccination. These receptors were obtained from a middle-aged man who received an inactivated influenza vaccine.

This chain uses TRBV18 with TRBJ2-4, with TRBD1 matching 7 bases. Germline V gives CDR1 KGHSH, CDR2 LQKENI. Trimming at V came to 1 base and at J to 6 bases, leaving 0 bases not matched to a gene. The CDR3 is 13 residues long. Written as DNA, the CDR3 is TGTGCCAGCTCACCACAGGGGGCAAACATTCAGTACTTC. Translation: CASSPQGANIQYF. Full variable domain (remainder filled in from reference TRBV18 and TRBJ2-4): NAGVMQNPRHLVRRRGQEARLRCSPMKGHSHVYWYRQLPEEGLKFMVYLQKENIIDESGMPKERFSAEFPKEGPSILRIQQVVRGDSAAYFCASSPQGANIQYFGAGTRLSVL.

The chain links TRBV24-1 to TRBJ1-2, with no clear D. The CDR3 spans 16 residues. V was pared by 2 bases and J by 9 bases, with 21 bases between. Germline assignment: CDR1 KGHDR and CDR2 SFDVKD. The CDR3 DNA follows: TGTGCCACCAGTGATTCGACGGCTCCAACCTATCTGCGCTACACCTTC. It codes for CATSDSTAPTYLRYTF.

The chain recombines TRBV10-1 with TRBJ2-7; 8 nucleotides line up with TRBD2. V gave up 1 base and J gave up 3 bases; unmatched junction bases: 8. In germline, CDR1 is WNHNN, CDR2 SYGVQD (reference sequence). This CDR3 has 16 amino acids. The DNA for the CDR3 is TGCGCCAGCAGTGAGTTTTTGTCTAGCGGGCACTACGAGCAGTACTTC. It codes for CASSEFLSSGHYEQYF.

In its sample, this clonotype was seen many times. The chain couples TRBV29-1 to TRBJ2-7; D might be TRBD2 (6 bases). CDR3 length equals 12 residues. Germline V gene lookup returns CDR1 SQVTM and CDR2 ANQGSEA. Trimming removed 5 bases from V and 3 bases from J, with 11 bases in between. For the CDR3, the DNA is TGCAGCGTTCTTACGGGGGTCTACGAGCAGTACTTC. Protein: CSVLTGVYEQYF.

This clonotype was seen many times. The chain combines TRBV20-1 with TRBJ1-1; no definite D call. The V gene lost 6 bases and the J gene lost 5 bases, with 7 bases spanning the gap. CDR3 length: 10 amino acids. Germline CDR1 reads DFQATT; CDR2 reads SNEGSKA (reference sequence). The CDR3 nucleotides are TGCAGTGCAAGGAGAACTGAAGCTTTCTTT. It is translated as CSARRTEAFF.

V usage is TRBV5-5 and J usage is TRBJ2-1, with 7 positions matching TRBD2. This CDR3 region has 14 residues. The germline V gene encodes CDR1 SGHKS and CDR2 YYEKEE (reference sequence). The V and J ends lost 4 bases and 4 bases, in that order; junction bases with no gene match: 5. DNA for the CDR3: TGTGCCAGCAGCACAACTAGCGTTTACAATGAGCAGTTCTTC. Its translation: CASSTTSVYNEQFF.

This clonotype showed up many times. J is TRBJ1-1 and V is TRBV5-1; weak D call: TRBD1 (6 bases). Trimming shortened V by 1 base and J by 4 bases, and 17 bases separated the two germline ends. Germline CDR1 and CDR2: SGHRS and YFSETQ. This CDR3 is built from 16 residues. The DNA for the CDR3 is TGCGCCAGCAGCTTGTCGCCAGGGGTGAAGGGCACTGAAGCTTTCTTT. It specifies CASSLSPGVKGTEAFF.

This clonotype was observed at least ten times. Here the CDR3 reads CSVETSGSGVYEQYF. CDR3 nucleotide sequence: TGCAGCGTTGAAACTAGCGGGAGTGGTGTTTACGAGCAGTACTTC. The genes are TRBV29-1 and TRBJ2-7, with 11 nucleotides matching TRBD2. Germline V gene sequence: CDR1 SQVTM, CDR2 ANQGSEA. Unmatched junction bases numbered 7, after V lost 2 bases and J lost 4 bases. The CDR3 runs 15 residues.

This chain joins TRBV7-6 and TRBJ1-2; D is possibly TRBD1 (5 bases). Germline CDR1 is SGHVS and CDR2 is FNYEAQ. V lost 8 bases and J lost 7, with 20 bases in between. This CDR3 is built from 14 residues. The CDR3: CASAASQLGGGYTF. CDR3 in DNA: TGTGCCAGCGCTGCGAGCCAACTCGGGGGTGGCTACACCTTC. Variable domain in full (rest from reference TRBV7-6 and TRBJ1-2): GAGVSQSPRYKVTKRGQDVALRCDPISGHVSLYWYRQALGQGPEFLTYFNYEAQQDKSGLPNDRFSAERPEGSISTLTIQRTEQRDSAMYRCASAASQLGGGYTFGSGTRLTVV.

This chain joins TRBV20-1 and TRBJ2-7; 8 bases are a match to TRBD1. V lost 0 bases to trimming and J lost 4 bases; unmatched junction nucleotides: 8. The CDR3 consists of 15 residues. Germline values: CDR1 DFQATT, CDR2 SNEGSKA (reference sequence). The CDR3 nucleotides read TGCAGTGCTAGAGAGGCAGGGACAGGTTGGTACGAGCAGTACTTC. As protein: CSAREAGTGWYEQYF.

This chain connects TRBV7-2 to TRBJ2-2, with D maybe TRBD1 (6 bases). V was cut by 5 bases and J by 1 base, with 14 bases left in between. Germline-derived CDR1 and CDR2 are SGHTA and FQGNSA. The CDR3 loop spans 16 amino acids. As DNA, the CDR3 is TGTGCCAGCAGCCCAACGGGACACCTGAACACCGGGGAGCTGTTTTTT. Its translation: CASSPTGHLNTGELFF.

The sample holds many counts of this clonotype. The chain employs TRBV9 and TRBJ1-1; 12 nucleotides agree with TRBD1. In germline, CDR1 is SGDLS, CDR2 YYNGEE. The length of the CDR3 is 15 residues. The junction had 7 bases not matched to a gene; V was cut back by 4 bases and J by 6 bases. The CDR3 here is CASSHRGQGAAEAFF. DNA for the CDR3: TGTGCCAGCAGCCACCGGGGACAGGGGGCGGCTGAAGCTTTCTTT.

The CDR3 bases are TGTGCCGACAGGATATCCCCTGCCGGGGAGCTGTTTTTT. Translating it yields CADRISPAGELFF. The chain recombines TRBV11-2 with TRBJ2-2, with D tentatively TRBD1 (6 bases). V was shortened by 11 bases and J by 6 bases, with 16 bases between the two germline ends. CDR1 and CDR2 (germline): SGHAT, FQNNGV. This CDR3 has 13 amino acids.

The genes are TRBV7-9 and TRBJ2-7, with D possibly called TRBD1 or TRBD2 (5 bases each). This CDR3 has 16 residues. Germline values: CDR1 SEHNR, CDR2 FQNEAQ (reference sequence). V lost 3 bases and J lost 3, with 18 bases in between. CDR3: CASSFHEMGGGYEQYF. Written as DNA, the CDR3 is TGTGCCAGCAGCTTCCATGAAATGGGTGGGGGCTACGAGCAGTACTTC.

This clonotype was seen only a few times. The chain employs TRBV11-2 and TRBJ2-1; 9 bases are shared with TRBD2. Germline trimming cut 2 bases from V and 0 bases from J; bases unmatched to any gene: 11. CDR3 length: 19 residues. CDR1 and CDR2 from the germline V gene are SGHAT and FQNNGV. The CDR3 coding sequence is TGTGCCAGCAGCTTAAGTCTTGCGGGAGGGCGAAGCTCCTACAATGAGCAGTTCTTC. It encodes CASSLSLAGGRSSYNEQFF.

At least ten counts were recorded for this clonotype. The rearrangement links TRBV12-3 or TRBV12-4 to TRBJ2-5; 10 nucleotides match TRBD2. CDR3 length equals 14 residues. Trimming took 5 bases from V and 4 from J; bases not matched to a gene: 4. CDR3 DNA sequence: TGTGCCAGCAGTCCTAGCGGGAGAGGAGAGACCCAGTACTTC. Amino acids: CASSPSGRGETQYF.

The chain links TRBV12-3 or TRBV12-4 to TRBJ2-1; TRBD2 matches 8 bases. V lost 6 bases and J lost 7; bases outside the gene matches: 14. CDR3 size: 16 residues. In nucleotides, the CDR3 is TGTGCCAGCAGGTCCCCCGCAGCGGGAGTAGGAAATGAGCAGTTCTTC. This gives the protein CASRSPAAGVGNEQFF.

This chain uses TRBV28 with TRBJ2-7; D may be TRBD1 (5 bases). Germline V gene sequence: CDR1 MDHEN, CDR2 SYDVKM. The CDR3 has 14 residues. Trimming cost V 5 bases and J 6 bases, with 17 bases left between them. In nucleotides, the CDR3 is TGTGCCAGCAGTCGCCTCCCGACAGAGAGCGAGCAGTACTTC. Protein: CASSRLPTESEQYF.

The chain couples TRBV6-5 to TRBJ2-3, with 7 bases aligning to TRBD2. J was trimmed by 6 bases and V by 2 bases; bases with no gene match: 5. Germline loops: CDR1 MNHEY, CDR2 SVGAGI. The CDR3 has 14 amino acids. The CDR3 coding sequence is TGTGCCAGCAGTTACCGGGCCGGGGGGGATACGCAGTATTTT. Residues: CASSYRAGGDTQYF.

There are a few counts of this clonotype. CDR3 nucleotide sequence: TGTGCCAGCAGCTTAATCGGGCTAGCGGGTTCGGGGGTGTCCTACAATGAGCAGTTCTTC. This encodes CASSLIGLAGSGVSYNEQFF. The rearrangement links TRBV11-2 to TRBJ2-1; 8 positions agree with TRBD2. Germline V gene lookup returns CDR1 SGHAT and CDR2 FQNNGV. V lost 2 bases, J lost 1 base, and 16 bases stayed unmatched. The CDR3 has 20 amino acids. Combining the CDR3 with reference TRBV11-2 and TRBJ2-1 gives the whole variable domain EAGVAQSPRYKIIEKRQSVAFWCNPISGHATLYWYQQILGQGPKLLIQFQNNGVVDDSQLPKDRFSAERLKGVDSTLKIQPAKLEDSAVYLCASSLIGLAGSGVSYNEQFFGPGTRLTVL.

The table lists this clonotype with a few counts. The V call is TRBV5-1, the J call TRBJ2-5; 13 nucleotides agree with TRBD2. The CDR3 extends over 16 amino acids. Losses at the gene ends were 4 bases for V and 2 bases for J; bases not matched to a gene: 5. Germline values: CDR1 SGHRS, CDR2 YFSETQ. CDR3 sequence reads: CASSKGLAGIQETQYF. In DNA, the CDR3 is TGCGCCAGCAGCAAGGGACTAGCGGGGATACAAGAGACCCAGTACTTC.